These 20 T cell receptor beta chains share one sample of origin, sequenced in a study of T cells in localized non-small cell lung cancer. Sequenced by immunoSEQ multiplex PCR; TCRdb stores in-frame clones only, minus some. The sample records about 82,000 clones, less than 85% being singletons. Sample: PBMCs, taken before any cancer treatment. The receptors derive from a man between 40 and 69 years old with stage II squamous cell lung carcinoma.

This chain links TRBV28 with TRBJ2-4; the match to TRBD2 covers 14 bases. The germline CDR1 and CDR2 sequences are MDHEN and SYDVKM. CDR3 size: 20 residues. Unmatched junction bases numbered 10, after V lost 1 base and J lost 2 bases. CDR3: CASSLFPGTSGRLTKNIQYF. The DNA of the CDR3 is TGTGCCAGCAGTTTATTCCCGGGGACTAGCGGGAGATTGACCAAAAACATTCAGTACTTC. Filled out from reference TRBV28 and TRBJ2-4, the complete variable domain reads DVKVTQSSRYLVKRTGEKVFLECVQDMDHENMFWYRQDPGLGLRLIYFSYDVKMKEKGDIPEGYSVSREKKERFSLILESASTNQTSMYLCASSLFPGTSGRLTKNIQYFGAGTRLSVL.

This chain connects TRBV7-2 to TRBJ2-5, with D possibly matching TRBD2 (6 bases). This CDR3 contains 15 residues. V was trimmed by 1 base and J by 7 bases, leaving 16 bases between them. Looked up from germline, CDR1 is SGHTA and CDR2 is FQGNSA. The CDR3 nucleotides are TGTGCCAGCAGCTTAGGGTCTAGCGCTTTCGGGACCCAGTACTTC. Its translation: CASSLGSSAFGTQYF. The variable domain in full, completed from reference TRBV7-2 and TRBJ2-5, reads GAGVSQSPSNKVTEKGKDVELRCDPISGHTALYWYRQSLGQGLEFLIYFQGNSAPDKSGLPSDRFSAERTGGSVSTLTIQRTQQEDSAVYLCASSLGSSAFGTQYFGPGTRLLVL.

This clone occurred once. The chain uses TRBV7-8 and TRBJ2-3; D unclear. With 2 bases removed from V and 0 bases from J, the gap between germline ends came to 15 bases. The CDR3 has 17 residues. Germline loops: CDR1 SGHVS, CDR2 FQNEAQ. The CDR3 is CASSLYFSGSSTDTQYF. DNA for the CDR3: TGTGCCAGCAGCTTATATTTCTCGGGCTCCAGCACAGATACGCAGTATTTT.

The chain links TRBV28 to TRBJ1-5; D might be TRBD1 (5 bases). Germline V gene data show CDR1 as MDHEN and CDR2 as SYDVKM. The CDR3 runs 14 residues. Trimming stripped 2 bases from V and 3 bases from J, with 8 bases between. The CDR3 coding sequence is TGTGCCAGCAGTTTAAGGGGATTCAATCAGCCCCAGCATTTT. Translated: CASSLRGFNQPQHF.

In the case of this clone: Other nucleotide sequences in the sample specify the same CDR3. The CDR3 is CASSLDRGGGYTF. The CDR3 DNA reads as TGTGCCAGCAGCTTGGACAGGGGTGGTGGCTACACCTTC. The rearrangement links TRBV5-4 to TRBJ1-2; 7 bases agree with TRBD1. The CDR3 sequence is 13 residues long. The V gene end was trimmed by 0 bases and the J gene end by 7 bases; junction bases not matched to a gene: 3. Germline V gives CDR1 SGHNT, CDR2 YYREEE (reference sequence).

This clone was counted only a few times. The chain recombines TRBV15 with TRBJ1-1; D is perhaps TRBD1 (5 bases). The CDR3 sequence is 15 residues long. The germline V gene encodes CDR1 LNHNV and CDR2 YYDKDF (reference sequence). V lost 3 bases to trimming and J lost 3 bases, with 14 bases between them. CDR3 bases: TGTGCCACCAGCAGGGGGGGGACGGGGTACACTGAAGCTTTCTTT. The encoded protein is CATSRGGTGYTEAFF.

The chain combines TRBV5-1 with TRBJ2-7; no definite D call. This CDR3 comprises 13 residues. Trimming took off 1 base at V and 7 bases at J, with 12 bases between the two ends. The V gene's germline CDR1 is SGHRS and CDR2 YFSETQ. CDR3 nucleotide sequence: TGCGCCAGCAGCTTGTCCCTTAATCGGGAGCAGTACTTC. This encodes CASSLSLNREQYF.

This chain uses TRBV9 with TRBJ2-3, with unresolved D. This CDR3 spans 14 amino acids. V lost 2 bases and J 4 bases, leaving 11 bases between the germline ends. Germline loops: CDR1 SGDLS, CDR2 YYNGEE. This CDR3 is CASSVSPHADTQYF. Here the CDR3 DNA reads TGTGCCAGCAGCGTTTCCCCCCACGCAGATACGCAGTATTTT.

The chain is built from TRBV7-9 and TRBJ1-6; TRBD1 aligns across 10 bases. Trimming removed 5 bases from V and 4 bases from J; junction bases left unmatched: 8. This CDR3 has 17 amino acids. Germline V gene lookup returns CDR1 SEHNR and CDR2 FQNEAQ (reference sequence). DNA of the CDR3: TGTGCCAGCAGCACCTCGACAGGGGGCGGTTATAATTCACCCCTCCACTTT. This gives the protein CASSTSTGGGYNSPLHF.

This clone occurred once. This chain connects TRBV9 to TRBJ1-2; D is possibly TRBD1 (6 bases). This CDR3 region has 16 residues. V was cut by 3 bases and J by 1 base, with 16 bases left in between. Looked up from germline, CDR1 is SGDLS and CDR2 is YYNGEE. The CDR3 coding sequence is TGTGCCAGCAGCGATCAGGGGAATCTCATTAACTATGGCTACACCTTC. Its protein product is CASSDQGNLINYGYTF. Variable domain in full (rest from reference TRBV9 and TRBJ1-2): DSGVTQTPKHLITATGQRVTLRCSPRSGDLSVYWYQQSLDQGLQFLIQYYNGEERAKGNILERFSAQQFPDLHSELNLSSLELGDSALYFCASSDQGNLINYGYTFGSGTRLTVV.

This clone was counted between two and nine times. The rearrangement joins TRBV19 to TRBJ2-2; possibly TRBD1 for D (7 bases). Germline V gene lookup returns CDR1 LNHDA and CDR2 SQIVND (reference sequence). The CDR3 runs 15 residues. The ends were cut back, 7 bases at V and 4 bases at J, with 16 bases in the middle. CDR3 DNA sequence: TGTGCCAGTACAGGGGGGCAGGGAAGCACCGGGGAGCTGTTTTTT. Protein sequence: CASTGGQGSTGELFF. The full variable domain, rest sourced from reference TRBV19 and TRBJ2-2, is DGGITQSPKYLFRKEGQNVTLSCEQNLNHDAMYWYRQDPGQGLRLIYYSQIVNDFQKGDIAEGYSVSREKKESFPLTVTSAQKNPTAFYLCASTGGQGSTGELFFGEGSRLTVL.

This clone occurred a few times. The rearrangement links TRBV7-3 to TRBJ2-1, with TRBD2 matching 9 bases. This CDR3 has 17 residues. The V segment lost 4 bases and the J segment 1 base; nucleotides outside the gene matches: 8. Germline V gene lookup returns CDR1 SGHTA and CDR2 FQGTGA. The CDR3 DNA follows: TGTGCCAGCAGCTCACTGACTAGCGGACTTTCCTACAATGAGCAGTTCTTC. It specifies CASSSLTSGLSYNEQFF.

This clone has just a few counts. This rearrangement joins TRBV7-9 to TRBJ2-7; weak D call: TRBD1 (6 bases). This CDR3 spans 16 amino acids. Germline CDR1 and CDR2: SEHNR and FQNEAQ (reference sequence). V was pared by 1 base and J by 4 bases, with 17 bases between. CDR3: CASSLGVGTSRYEQYF. CDR3 DNA: TGTGCCAGCAGCTTAGGCGTTGGGACATCGAGGTACGAGCAGTACTTC.

The chain employs TRBV7-6 and TRBJ2-5; TRBD1 aligns across 8 bases. V gave up 5 bases and J gave up 5 bases; unmatched junction bases: 10. CDR3 length: 15 amino acids. Per the germline V gene, CDR1 is SGHVS and CDR2 is FNYEAQ. The DNA of the CDR3 is TGTGCCAGCAGCCCATCGACAGGGGTTGGGGAGACCCAGTACTTC. It specifies CASSPSTGVGETQYF.

The gene calls are TRBV7-2 and TRBJ2-7; 10 bases line up with TRBD1. The junction had 8 bases not matched to a gene; V was cut back by 4 bases and J by 5 bases. The CDR3 spans 15 residues. Germline CDR1 is SGHTA and CDR2 is FQGNSA. CDR3 nucleotides: TGTGCCAGCAGCTCCCTGGGACAGGGGTTTAACGAGCAGTACTTC. Amino acids: CASSSLGQGFNEQYF. The full variable domain, completed using reference TRBV7-2 and TRBJ2-7, is GAGVSQSPSNKVTEKGKDVELRCDPISGHTALYWYRQSLGQGLEFLIYFQGNSAPDKSGLPSDRFSAERTGGSVSTLTIQRTQQEDSAVYLCASSSLGQGFNEQYFGPGTRLTVT.

The chain joins TRBV5-1 to TRBJ2-5, with D possibly being TRBD1 or TRBD2 (5 bases each). V lost 0 bases and J 5 bases, leaving 14 bases between the germline ends. The CDR3 runs to 15 residues. CDR1 and CDR2 from the germline V gene are SGHRS and YFSETQ. The CDR3 coding sequence is TGCGCCAGCAGCTTGGGAGGGGCACTGGGGGAGACCCAGTACTTC. It encodes CASSLGGALGETQYF.

The CDR3, as DNA: TGTGCCAGCAGCCACCGACTAGCCAGCACAGATACGCAGTATTTT. It translates to CASSHRLASTDTQYF. The chain carries TRBV14 and TRBJ2-3; 7 bases line up with TRBD2. The CDR3 is 15 residues long. The germline CDR1 and CDR2 sequences are SGHDN and FVKESK. Trimming cost V 3 bases and J 0 bases; bases outside gene matches: 3.

The sample holds a few counts of this clone. The chain employs TRBV14 and TRBJ1-6, with D hard to call. Germline V gene sequence: CDR1 SGHDN, CDR2 FVKESK. V shed 4 bases and J shed 7 bases, with 11 bases lying between them. The CDR3 sequence is 14 residues long. CDR3 DNA: TGTGCCAGCAGCCCGGGCGTCTCCAATTCACCCCTCCACTTT. It translates to CASSPGVSNSPLHF.

V is TRBV2 and J is TRBJ1-2; D is unresolved. V shed 2 bases and J shed 4 bases, with 8 bases lying between them. There are 13 residues in the CDR3. Germline lookup yields CDR1 SNHLY and CDR2 FYNNEI. The CDR3 region has the DNA TGTGCCAGCAGTGAAAAGGGCGGCTATGGCTACACCTTC. It translates to CASSEKGGYGYTF.

This clone showed up just once. The V gene is TRBV19, the J gene TRBJ2-5; D assignment may be TRBD1 or TRBD2 (6 bases each). Trimming stripped 6 bases from V and 2 bases from J, with 10 bases between. The CDR3 extends over 13 amino acids. Germline V gives CDR1 LNHDA, CDR2 SQIVND (reference sequence). The CDR3 bases are TGTGCCAGTAGCTGGGGGGCACAAGAGACCCAGTACTTC. This gives the protein CASSWGAQETQYF.